The source of this TCR beta chain is a study of beta chain features in type 1 diabetes. Since all of the isolated RNA was reverse transcribed, expressed TCRB transcripts were what got sequenced. Sequenced by immunoSEQ multiplex PCR; TCRdb stores in-frame clones only, minus some. Of about 700,000 clones in the sample, roughly 13% were seen once. This clone was counted only a few times. What it recognizes is unknown. The CDR3 has 14 residues. Germline-derived CDR1 and CDR2 are SQVTM and ANQGSEA. Trimming pared 6 bases from V and 0 bases from J, leaving 11 bases between. Findings and limits, study-wide: Type 1 diabetes patients had TCRB CDR3s that were shorter (moderately but significantly so) in all four CD4+ subsets.

The sequencing sample was made of naive CD4+ T cells from blood. The TCR comes from a young man with type 1 diabetes. The V gene is TRBV29-1, the J gene TRBJ1-4; D uncertain. Here the CDR3 DNA reads TGCAGCGTCCTGCCAGTCTCAACTAATGAAAAACTGTTTTTT. Its protein product is CSVLPVSTNEKLFF. Combining the CDR3 with reference TRBV29-1 and TRBJ1-4 gives the whole variable domain SAVISQKPSRDICQRGTSLTIQCQVDSQVTMMFWYRQQPGQSLTLIATANQGSEATYESGFVIDKFPISRPNLTFSTLTVSNMSPEDSSIYLCSVLPVSTNEKLFFGSGTQLSVL.